Below, 15 T cell receptor beta chains from the same sample are listed, as sequenced in a study of blood T cells in healthy people across ages. The authors ran a second PCR of 7 to 11 cycles using a sample-barcoded 5' primer and a J-beta primer mix. TCRdb reprocessed the 5' RACE reads via MiXCR and lists one record per CDR3 protein. The data contain 1.4 million or so distinct CDR3 sequences, roughly 43% of them singletons. The sample comprised blood. The receptors were sampled from a woman aged 18-35 years in good health.

This clonotype was observed a few times. The DNA for the CDR3 is TGCAGTGCTAACACGGATGGAGAGACCCAGTACTTC. Translation: CSANTDGETQYF. The chain recombines TRBV20-1 with TRBJ2-5; no clear D. The CDR3 has 12 residues. Germline V lookup: CDR1 DFQATT, CDR2 SNEGSKA (reference sequence). The V gene lost 4 bases and the J gene lost 4 bases, with 10 bases spanning the gap.

In its sample, this clonotype was seen once. The chain is built from TRBV5-1 and TRBJ2-3; a possible D gene is TRBD2 (5 bases). This CDR3 spans 15 amino acids. Trimming left V 1 base short and J 5 bases short, with 14 bases between. The V gene's germline CDR1 is SGHRS and CDR2 YFSETQ. CDR3 in DNA: TGCGCCAGCAGCTTGTGGACCGGGGAGTTAGATACGCAGTATTTT. Translated, it gives CASSLWTGELDTQYF.

There are a few counts of this clonotype. The chain couples TRBV7-6 to TRBJ2-3, with 8 bases that match TRBD2. With V trimmed by 2 bases and J by 1 base, 5 bases remained unmatched. Germline values: CDR1 SGHVS, CDR2 FNYEAQ. This CDR3 is 16 amino acids long. The CDR3 nucleotides are TGTGCCAGCAGCTTATCGGTGCGGGGGGGCACAGATACGCAGTATTTT. Protein product: CASSLSVRGGTDTQYF.

The CDR3 protein is CASSGFPAGVLDEQFF. The CDR3 DNA follows: TGCGCCAGCAGTGGGTTTCCAGCGGGAGTGCTAGATGAGCAGTTCTTC. The chain joins TRBV10-2 to TRBJ2-1; TRBD2 aligns across 8 bases. V lost 4 bases, J lost 8 bases, and 13 bases stayed unmatched. The CDR3 has 16 amino acids. In germline, CDR1 is WSHSY, CDR2 SAAADI.

This clonotype was seen only a few times. This chain joins TRBV4-3 and TRBJ2-6, with unresolved D. V dropped 2 bases and J dropped 0 bases, with 5 bases sitting between them. Germline CDR1 is LGHNA and CDR2 is YSLEER. CDR3 length: 15 residues. CDR3 DNA sequence: TGCGCCAGCAGCCAACTAAGCTCTGGGGCCAACGTCCTGACTTTC. Its translation: CASSQLSSGANVLTF.

This clonotype appeared a single time. This chain links TRBV5-1 with TRBJ2-3, with a tentative D call TRBD2 (5 bases). Germline V lookup: CDR1 SGHRS, CDR2 YFSETQ. The V end was cut by 4 bases, the J end by 0 bases, with 12 bases between. CDR3 size: 15 residues. The CDR3 spells CASSKTTGSTDTQYF. Here the CDR3 DNA reads TGCGCCAGCAGCAAGACAACGGGAAGCACAGATACGCAGTATTTT.

This sequence joins TRBV2 and TRBJ2-1; weak D call: TRBD2 (6 bases). V lost 5 bases and J 1 base, leaving 15 bases between the germline ends. Germline values: CDR1 SNHLY, CDR2 FYNNEI. The CDR3 contains 16 residues. The CDR3 DNA sequence: TGTGCCAGCAGTCTCAATAGCGGACGTTCCTACAATGAGCAGTTCTTC. Amino acid sequence: CASSLNSGRSYNEQFF. The variable domain in full, with the rest retrieved from reference TRBV2 and TRBJ2-1, is EPEVTQTPSHQVTQMGQEVILRCVPISNHLYFYWYRQILGQKVEFLVSFYNNEISEKSEIFDDQFSVERPDGSNFTLKIRSTKLEDSAMYFCASSLNSGRSYNEQFFGPGTRLTVL.

This clonotype was observed a few times. The gene calls are TRBV20-1 and TRBJ1-5; no definite D call. CDR1 and CDR2 (germline): DFQATT, SNEGSKA (reference sequence). V was trimmed by 1 base and J by 3 bases, leaving 13 bases between them. The CDR3 consists of 15 residues. The CDR3 bases are TGCAGTGCTAGAGTTTCGGGTTACACCAATCAGCCCCAGCATTTT. Translated: CSARVSGYTNQPQHF.

In its sample, this clonotype was seen a few times. The chain joins TRBV29-1 to TRBJ2-4; no clear D. The end of the DNA fits TRBJ2-7 better, so the J call may be wrong. Germline V lookup: CDR1 SQVTM, CDR2 ANQGSEA. The CDR3 is 13 residues long. The CDR3 DNA reads TGCAGCGTTGAGTTCGCCGATAACTACGAGCAGTACTTC. Amino acids: CSVEFADNYEQYF.

This sequence joins TRBV20-1 and TRBJ2-7; D call uncertain. Looked up from germline, CDR1 is DFQATT and CDR2 is SNEGSKA (reference sequence). The CDR3 is 12 amino acids. The CDR3 DNA follows: TGCATTTGCCCAGGTCCCTACAATGAGCAGTACTTC. Residues: CICPGPYNEQYF.

This chain connects TRBV4-3 to TRBJ2-2, with 7 bases aligning to TRBD2. Germline values: CDR1 LGHNA, CDR2 YSLEER. CDR3 length: 17 amino acids. J gave up 7 bases and V 3 bases, and 14 bases lay outside the gene matches. The CDR3 here is CASSQEGLAGRVGELFF. The CDR3 region has the DNA TGCGCCAGCAGCCAGGAAGGGTTGGCAGGGAGGGTCGGGGAGCTGTTTTTT.

The rearrangement uses TRBV29-1 and TRBJ2-7; 8 bases map to TRBD1. Germline CDR1 SQVTM, CDR2 ANQGSEA. The CDR3 length is 15 residues. Germline trimming cut 2 bases from V and 0 bases from J; bases unmatched to any gene: 6. The DNA for the CDR3 is TGCAGCGTTGAATCCGTACAGGGGGACTCCTACGAGCAGTACTTC. It is translated as CSVESVQGDSYEQYF.

The V and J genes are TRBV2 and TRBJ2-1; tentatively, D is TRBD2 (5 bases). CDR3 size: 15 residues. From germline, CDR1 is SNHLY and CDR2 FYNNEI. V gave up 2 bases and J gave up 2 bases, with 10 bases separating them. This chain's CDR3 is CASSERTGAYNEQFF. CDR3 DNA sequence: TGTGCCAGCAGTGAAAGGACTGGCGCCTACAATGAGCAGTTCTTC.

The rearrangement uses TRBV5-1 and TRBJ2-1, with D unclear. The V and J ends lost 0 bases and 8 bases respectively, with 12 bases between them. There are 14 residues in the CDR3. The germline gives CDR1 SGHRS, CDR2 YFSETQ. CDR3 protein: CASSLGGPVYEQFF. The CDR3 DNA follows: TGCGCCAGCAGCTTGGGGGGTCCCGTTTATGAGCAGTTCTTC.

The genes are TRBV4-3 and TRBJ2-7; the match to TRBD2 covers 10 bases. CDR3 length: 16 amino acids. From germline, CDR1 is LGHNA and CDR2 YSLEER. V trimming: 5 bases; J trimming: 2 bases; junction bases outside the gene matches: 9. The CDR3 DNA reads TGCGCCAGCAGCGAGCAAGCGGGAGGGGATCCCTACGAGCAGTACTTC. Its translation is CASSEQAGGDPYEQYF.